Listed below are T cell receptor beta chains from one sample, sequenced in a study of T cell responses to AZD1222 COVID-19 vaccine. Generated by immunoSEQ multiplex PCR, the TCRdb table keeps only in-frame clones and is missing some. This sample carries 150,000 to 200,000 clones, around 94% of them seen once, and the ten largest clones take just over 5%. Sample: peripheral blood, taken 28 days after the second AZD1222 dose. The receptors shown here come from an adult who received the AZD1222 COVID-19 vaccine. Each CDR3 is given with its conserved first and last residue. The order of the fields is D gene, V gene, J gene, clone size, CDR3 DNA, CDR3 protein. A D gene is named only where the DNA matches it firmly. Where a row states a size, it is once, few, many or the class of an expanded clone; other rows omit it.

TRBD1	TRBV5-6	TRBJ1-2	.	TGTGCCAGCAGCGCCGGACAGGGGACTCACTATGGCTACACCTTC	CASSAGQGTHYGYTF
.	TRBV4-1	TRBJ2-7	.	TGCGCCAGCAGCCAAGTTTTTCAGGGCCGACCCTACGAGCAGTACTTC	CASSQVFQGRPYEQYF
TRBD1	TRBV7-9	TRBJ1-5	once	TGTGCCAGCAGCCAGGGGGACAGAGATCAGCCCCAGCATTTT	CASSQGDRDQPQHF
.	TRBV4-2	TRBJ2-5	.	TGTGCCAGCAGCGGCGTGCCAGCGGGAGAGACCCAGTACTTC	CASSGVPAGETQYF
.	TRBV7-9	TRBJ2-2	.	TGTGCCAGCCTTCCCCTCCGAGGACTTTTGAACACCGGGGAGCTGTTTTTT	CASLPLRGLLNTGELFF
TRBD1	TRBV19	TRBJ1-4	.	TGTGCCAGTACCGAACACGGCACAGGGGGGGCGGAAAAACTGTTTTTT	CASTEHGTGGAEKLFF
TRBD1	TRBV19	TRBJ2-1	once	TGTGCCGCGGACAACAGGGGTAAGTTGAATGAGCAGTTCTTC	CAADNRGKLNEQFF
TRBD2	TRBV15	TRBJ2-1	.	TGTGCCACCAGCGGGAATAAGGGACTAGCGGGAGTCGGCGAGCAGTTCTTC	CATSGNKGLAGVGEQFF
TRBD2	TRBV7-2	TRBJ2-7	.	TGTGCCAGCAGCCAAACTAGCGGGAGATACGAGCAGTACTTC	CASSQTSGRYEQYF
.	TRBV5-1	TRBJ1-3	.	TGCGCCAGCAGCTTGGGTGACGTTTTTGGAAACACCATATATTTT	CASSLGDVFGNTIYF
TRBD1	TRBV5-6	TRBJ2-1	once	TGTGCCAGCAGCTTGGGACAGGGGATTTATGAGCAGTTCTTC	CASSLGQGIYEQFF
TRBD1	TRBV11-2	TRBJ2-3	.	TGTGCCAGCAGGACAGGGCCTTTTGGGAATACGCAGTATTTT	CASRTGPFGNTQYF
TRBD1	TRBV11-2	TRBJ1-2	once	TGTGCCAGCAGCCCCCCGGGCAGGGGGCATGGCTACACCTTC	CASSPPGRGHGYTF
.	TRBV6-2/TRBV6-3	TRBJ1-5	.	TGTGCCAGCAGTTACTCCTGGGGAGGTCAGCCCCAGCATTTT	CASSYSWGGQPQHF
TRBD2	TRBV9	TRBJ2-3	.	TGTGCCAGCAGCGTAGGCCTAGCGGGAGGGCCCACAGATACGCAGTATTTT	CASSVGLAGGPTDTQYF
.	TRBV18	TRBJ1-5	.	TGTGCCAGCTCACCACCTTTTGGGTCGGGCCAGCCCCAGCATTTT	CASSPPFGSGQPQHF
.	TRBV13	TRBJ2-7	.	TGTGCCAGCAGCTTCGGCGGGTACGAGCAGTACTTC	CASSFGGYEQYF
.	TRBV11-2	TRBJ2-7	.	TGTGCCAGCAGCTTCTTTCCCGGGAACGAGCAGTACTTC	CASSFFPGNEQYF
TRBD2	TRBV2	TRBJ2-2	once	TGTGCCAGCAGTCTTGGGACTAGCGGGAACACCGGGGAGCTGTTTTTT	CASSLGTSGNTGELFF
.	TRBV6-5	TRBJ2-3	.	TGTGCCAGCGAATTTGGGCCCGCAGCAGATACGCAGTATTTT	CASEFGPAADTQYF
.	TRBV27	TRBJ1-3	.	TGTGCCAGCAGTTCACCGCCCTTCCTCATTACTGGAAACACCATATATTTT	CASSSPPFLITGNTIYF
.	TRBV19	TRBJ2-1	.	TGTGCCAGTAGTATCGTGGGAGTCGATGAGCAGTTCTTC	CASSIVGVDEQFF